The 3 T cell receptor beta chains presented below share a single source sample, sequenced in a study of T cells after yellow fever vaccination. TCRdb itself ran the 5' RACE reads through MiXCR, one entry per CDR3 protein. The sample lists approximately 510,000 distinct CDR3 sequences; just over 20% were seen once. The source material was PBMCs, sampled roughly 20 days after the first yellow fever vaccination. These receptor sequences come from a man aged 18 to 30 who received the YFV17D yellow fever vaccine.

This clonotype turned up a few times. This chain links TRBV10-3 with TRBJ1-1, with 11 nucleotides matching TRBD1. V shed 10 bases and J 0 bases; nucleotides not matched to a gene: 7. Germline-derived CDR1 and CDR2 are ENHRY and SYGVKD. The CDR3 totals 15 residues. The CDR3 coding sequence is TGTGCCAGCCGGACAGGGGGCAGAATGAACACTGAAGCTTTCTTT. Its translation: CASRTGGRMNTEAFF.

The V call is TRBV10-3, the J call TRBJ2-3; 10 bases fit TRBD2. Germline assignment: CDR1 ENHRY and CDR2 SYGVKD. J lost 4 bases, V lost 3 bases, and 4 bases had no gene match. The CDR3 runs 15 residues. The DNA of the CDR3 is TGTGCCATCAGTGACCCAGGACTAGCGGCAGATACGCAGTATTTT. Protein sequence: CAISDPGLAADTQYF.

This clonotype has at least ten counts. The chain links TRBV20-1 to TRBJ1-5, with TRBD1 matching 10 bases. J gave up 4 bases and V 4 bases, and 1 base lay outside the gene matches. Germline V gene data show CDR1 as DFQATT and CDR2 as SNEGSKA (reference sequence). This CDR3 is built from 13 residues. The CDR3 bases are TGCAGTGCTATGGGACAGGGGAATCAGCCCCAGCATTTT. This gives the protein CSAMGQGNQPQHF.